This TCR beta chain was found in a study of T cell responses to AZD1222 COVID-19 vaccine. Germline trimming cut 8 bases from V and 7 bases from J; bases unmatched to any gene: 12. This CDR3 spans 14 amino acids. Looked up from germline, CDR1 is WSHSY and CDR2 is SAAADI. Method: immunoSEQ multiplex PCR; TCRdb's copy keeps in-frame clones and lacks some. The sample comprises roughly 65,000 clones, approximately 80% of which are singletons, and 9% to 13% rests with the top ten. The J gene is TRBJ2-5, the V gene TRBV10-2; TRBD2 matches at 8 bases. Sequencing was performed on peripheral blood, taken on day 0 of AZD1222 vaccination. The clonotype originates from an adult in good health. The CDR3 is CASALAGVSGTQYF. The CDR3 DNA reads TGCGCCAGCGCGCTAGCGGGCGTAAGCGGGACCCAGTACTTC.